The present entry profiles one T cell receptor (beta chain) with its context. PCR primers comprised 60 Vbeta and 13 Jbeta primers. Here immunoSEQ multiplex PCR was the method, and the copy in TCRdb shows in-frame clones only, minus some. This table holds about 120,000 clones, about 69% found once. This sample is drawn from a study of cytomegalovirus exposure and HLA in healthy donors. Between the trimmed V and J ends, which lost 2 bases and 1 base, there was a span of 8 bases. The CDR3 contains 13 residues. Germline assignment: CDR1 GTSNPN and CDR2 SVGIG (reference sequence). The source of this sequence is a woman aged 18-35 years in good health and CMV-seronegative. The chain is built from TRBV30 and TRBJ1-1, with no clear D. Material: PBMCs. Here the CDR3 DNA reads TGTGCCTGGAGTCCGGTGAGGAACACTGAAGCTTTCTTT. It is translated as CAWSPVRNTEAFF.